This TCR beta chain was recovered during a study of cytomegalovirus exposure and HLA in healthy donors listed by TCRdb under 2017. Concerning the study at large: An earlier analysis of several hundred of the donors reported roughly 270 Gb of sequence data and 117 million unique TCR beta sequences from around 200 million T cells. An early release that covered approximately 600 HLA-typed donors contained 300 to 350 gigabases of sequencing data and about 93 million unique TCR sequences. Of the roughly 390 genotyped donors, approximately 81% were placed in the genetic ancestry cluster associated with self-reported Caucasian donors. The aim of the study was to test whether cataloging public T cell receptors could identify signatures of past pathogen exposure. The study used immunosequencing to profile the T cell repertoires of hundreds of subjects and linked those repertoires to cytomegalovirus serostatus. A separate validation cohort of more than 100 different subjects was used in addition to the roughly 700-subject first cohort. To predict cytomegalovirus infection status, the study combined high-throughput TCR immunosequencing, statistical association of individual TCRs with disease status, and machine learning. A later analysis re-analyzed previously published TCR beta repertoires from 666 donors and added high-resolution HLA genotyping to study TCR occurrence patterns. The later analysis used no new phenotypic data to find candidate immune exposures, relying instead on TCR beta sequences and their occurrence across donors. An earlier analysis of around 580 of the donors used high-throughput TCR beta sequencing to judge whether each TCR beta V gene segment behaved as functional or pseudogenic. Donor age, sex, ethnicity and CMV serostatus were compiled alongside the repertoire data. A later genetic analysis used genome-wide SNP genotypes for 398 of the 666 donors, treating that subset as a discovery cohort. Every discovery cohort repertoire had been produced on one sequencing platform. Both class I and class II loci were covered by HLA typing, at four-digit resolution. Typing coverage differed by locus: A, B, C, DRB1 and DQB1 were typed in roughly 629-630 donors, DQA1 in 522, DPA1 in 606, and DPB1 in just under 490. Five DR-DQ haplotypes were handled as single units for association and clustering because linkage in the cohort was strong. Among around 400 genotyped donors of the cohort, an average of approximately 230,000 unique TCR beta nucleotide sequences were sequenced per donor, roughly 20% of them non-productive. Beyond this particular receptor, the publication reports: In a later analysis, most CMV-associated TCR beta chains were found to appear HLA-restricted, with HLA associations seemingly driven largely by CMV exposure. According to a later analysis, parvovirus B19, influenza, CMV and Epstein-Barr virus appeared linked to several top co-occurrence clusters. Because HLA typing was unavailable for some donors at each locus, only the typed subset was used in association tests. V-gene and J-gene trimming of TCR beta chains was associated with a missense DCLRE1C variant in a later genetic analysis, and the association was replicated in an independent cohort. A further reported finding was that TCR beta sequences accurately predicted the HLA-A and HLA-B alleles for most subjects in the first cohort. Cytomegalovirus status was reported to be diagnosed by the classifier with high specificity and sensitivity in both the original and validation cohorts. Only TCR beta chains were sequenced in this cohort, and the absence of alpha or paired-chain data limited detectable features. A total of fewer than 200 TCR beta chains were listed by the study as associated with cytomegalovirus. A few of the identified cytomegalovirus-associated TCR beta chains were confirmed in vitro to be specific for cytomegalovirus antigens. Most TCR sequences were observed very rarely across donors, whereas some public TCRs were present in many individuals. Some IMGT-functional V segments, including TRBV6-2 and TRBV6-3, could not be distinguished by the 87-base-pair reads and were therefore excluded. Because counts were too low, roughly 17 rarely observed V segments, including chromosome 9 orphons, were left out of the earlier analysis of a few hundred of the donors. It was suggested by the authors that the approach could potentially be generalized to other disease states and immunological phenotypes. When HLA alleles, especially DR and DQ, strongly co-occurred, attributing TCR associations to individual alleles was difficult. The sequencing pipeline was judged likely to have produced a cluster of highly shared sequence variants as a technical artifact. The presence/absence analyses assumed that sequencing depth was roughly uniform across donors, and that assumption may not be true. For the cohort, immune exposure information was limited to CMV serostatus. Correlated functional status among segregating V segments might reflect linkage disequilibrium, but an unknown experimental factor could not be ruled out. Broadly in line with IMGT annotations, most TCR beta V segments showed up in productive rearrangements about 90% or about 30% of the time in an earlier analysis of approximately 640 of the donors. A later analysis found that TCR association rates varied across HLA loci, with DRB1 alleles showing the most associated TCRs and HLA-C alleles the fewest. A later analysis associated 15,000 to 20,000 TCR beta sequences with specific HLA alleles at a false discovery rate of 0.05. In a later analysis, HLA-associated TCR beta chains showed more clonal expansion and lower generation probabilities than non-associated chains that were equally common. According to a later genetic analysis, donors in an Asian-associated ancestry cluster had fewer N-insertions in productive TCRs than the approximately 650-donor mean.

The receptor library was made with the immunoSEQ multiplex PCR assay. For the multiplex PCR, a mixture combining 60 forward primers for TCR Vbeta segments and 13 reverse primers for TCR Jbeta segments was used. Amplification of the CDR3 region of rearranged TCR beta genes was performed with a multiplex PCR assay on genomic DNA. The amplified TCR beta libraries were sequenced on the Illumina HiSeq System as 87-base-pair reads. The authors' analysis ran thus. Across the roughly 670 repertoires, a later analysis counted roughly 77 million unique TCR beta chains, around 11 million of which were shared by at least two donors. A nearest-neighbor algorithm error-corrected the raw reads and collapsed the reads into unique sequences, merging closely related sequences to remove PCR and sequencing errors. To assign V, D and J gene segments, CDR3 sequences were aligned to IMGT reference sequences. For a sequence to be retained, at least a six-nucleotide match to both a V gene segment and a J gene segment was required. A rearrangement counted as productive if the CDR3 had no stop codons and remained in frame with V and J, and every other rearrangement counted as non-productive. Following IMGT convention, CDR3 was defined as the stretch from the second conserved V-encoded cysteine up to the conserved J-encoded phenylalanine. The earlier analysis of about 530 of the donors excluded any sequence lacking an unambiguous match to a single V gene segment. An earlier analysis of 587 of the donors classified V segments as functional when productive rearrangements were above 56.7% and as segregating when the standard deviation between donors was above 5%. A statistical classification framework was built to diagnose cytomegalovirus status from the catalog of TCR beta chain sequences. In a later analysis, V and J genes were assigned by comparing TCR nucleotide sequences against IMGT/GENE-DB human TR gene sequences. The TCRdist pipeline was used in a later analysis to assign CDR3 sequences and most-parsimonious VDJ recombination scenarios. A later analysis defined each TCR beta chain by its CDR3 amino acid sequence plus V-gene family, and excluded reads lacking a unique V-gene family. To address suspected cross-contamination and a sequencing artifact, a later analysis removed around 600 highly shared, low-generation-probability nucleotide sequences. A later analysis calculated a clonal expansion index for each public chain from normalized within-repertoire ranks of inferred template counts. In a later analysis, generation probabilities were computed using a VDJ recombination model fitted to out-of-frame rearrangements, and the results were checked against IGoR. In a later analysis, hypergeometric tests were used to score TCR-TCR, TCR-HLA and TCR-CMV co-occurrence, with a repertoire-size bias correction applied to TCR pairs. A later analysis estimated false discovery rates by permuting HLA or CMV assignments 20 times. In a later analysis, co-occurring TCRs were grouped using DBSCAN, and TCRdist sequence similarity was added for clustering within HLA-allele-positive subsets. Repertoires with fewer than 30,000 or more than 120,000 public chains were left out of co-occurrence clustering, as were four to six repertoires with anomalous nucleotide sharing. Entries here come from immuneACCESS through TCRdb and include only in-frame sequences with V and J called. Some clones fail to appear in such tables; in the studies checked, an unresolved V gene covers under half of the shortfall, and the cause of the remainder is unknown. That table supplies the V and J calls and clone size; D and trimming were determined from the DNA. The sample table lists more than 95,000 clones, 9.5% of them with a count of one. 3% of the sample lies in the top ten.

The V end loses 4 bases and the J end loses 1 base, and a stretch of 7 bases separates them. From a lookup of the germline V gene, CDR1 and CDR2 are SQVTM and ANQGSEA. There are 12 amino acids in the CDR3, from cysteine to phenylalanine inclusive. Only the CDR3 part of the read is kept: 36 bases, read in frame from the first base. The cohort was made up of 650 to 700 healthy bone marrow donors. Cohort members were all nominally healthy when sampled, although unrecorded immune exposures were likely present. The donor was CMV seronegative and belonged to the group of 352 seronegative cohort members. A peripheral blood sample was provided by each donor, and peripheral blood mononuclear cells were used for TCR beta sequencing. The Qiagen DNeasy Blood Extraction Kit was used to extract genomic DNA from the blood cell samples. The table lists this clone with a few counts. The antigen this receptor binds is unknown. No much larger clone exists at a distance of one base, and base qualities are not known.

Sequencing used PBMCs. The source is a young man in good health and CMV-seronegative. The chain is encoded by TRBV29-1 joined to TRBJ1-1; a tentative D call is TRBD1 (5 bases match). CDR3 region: CSVVGPNTEAFF. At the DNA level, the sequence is TGCAGCGTTGTGGGGCCGAACACTGAAGCTTTCTTT.